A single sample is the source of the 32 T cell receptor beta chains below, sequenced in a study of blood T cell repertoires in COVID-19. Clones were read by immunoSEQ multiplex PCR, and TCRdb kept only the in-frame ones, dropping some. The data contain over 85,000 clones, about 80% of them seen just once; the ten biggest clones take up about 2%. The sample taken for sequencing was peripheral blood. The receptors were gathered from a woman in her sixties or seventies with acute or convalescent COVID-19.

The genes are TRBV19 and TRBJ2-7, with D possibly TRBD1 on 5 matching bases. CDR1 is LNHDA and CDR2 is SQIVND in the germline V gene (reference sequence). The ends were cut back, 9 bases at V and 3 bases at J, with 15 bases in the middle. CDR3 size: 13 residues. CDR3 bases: TGTGCCAGCCGTAAGACAGAAAACTACGAGCAGTACTTC. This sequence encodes CASRKTENYEQYF.

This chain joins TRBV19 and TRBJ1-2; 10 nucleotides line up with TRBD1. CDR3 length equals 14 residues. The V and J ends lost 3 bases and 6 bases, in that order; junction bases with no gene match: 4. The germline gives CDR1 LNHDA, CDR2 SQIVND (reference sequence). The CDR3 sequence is CASSMGDRGDGYTF. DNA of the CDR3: TGTGCCAGTAGTATGGGGGACAGGGGTGATGGCTACACCTTC. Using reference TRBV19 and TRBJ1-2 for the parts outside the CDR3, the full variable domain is DGGITQSPKYLFRKEGQNVTLSCEQNLNHDAMYWYRQDPGQGLRLIYYSQIVNDFQKGDIAEGYSVSREKKESFPLTVTSAQKNPTAFYLCASSMGDRGDGYTFGSGTRLTVV.

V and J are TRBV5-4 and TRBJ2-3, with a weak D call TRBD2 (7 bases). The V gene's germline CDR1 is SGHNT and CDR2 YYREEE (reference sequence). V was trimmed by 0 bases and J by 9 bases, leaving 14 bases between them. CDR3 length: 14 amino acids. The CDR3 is CASSLAGGAETQYF. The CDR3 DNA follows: TGTGCCAGCAGCTTGGCTGGGGGGGCCGAGACGCAGTATTTT.

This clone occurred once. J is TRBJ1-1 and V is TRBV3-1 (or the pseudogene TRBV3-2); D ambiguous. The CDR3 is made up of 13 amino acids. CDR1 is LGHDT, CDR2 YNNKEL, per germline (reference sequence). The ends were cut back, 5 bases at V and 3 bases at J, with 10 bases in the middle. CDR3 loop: CASSDRVDTEAFF. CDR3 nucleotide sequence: TGTGCCAGCAGCGACCGGGTGGACACTGAAGCTTTCTTT.

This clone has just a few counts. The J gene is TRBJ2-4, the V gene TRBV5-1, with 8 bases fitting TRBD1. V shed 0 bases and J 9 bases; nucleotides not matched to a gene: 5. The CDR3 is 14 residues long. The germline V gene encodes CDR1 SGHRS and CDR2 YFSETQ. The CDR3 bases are TGCGCCAGCAGCTTGGTGGCCGACAGGGGCATTCAGTACTTC. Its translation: CASSLVADRGIQYF.

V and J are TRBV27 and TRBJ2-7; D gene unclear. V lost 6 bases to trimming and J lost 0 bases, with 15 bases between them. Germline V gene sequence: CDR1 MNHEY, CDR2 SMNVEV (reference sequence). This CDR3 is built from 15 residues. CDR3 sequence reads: CASSRQLRSSYEQYF. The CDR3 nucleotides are TGTGCCAGCAGCCGCCAACTTCGGAGCTCCTACGAGCAGTACTTC.

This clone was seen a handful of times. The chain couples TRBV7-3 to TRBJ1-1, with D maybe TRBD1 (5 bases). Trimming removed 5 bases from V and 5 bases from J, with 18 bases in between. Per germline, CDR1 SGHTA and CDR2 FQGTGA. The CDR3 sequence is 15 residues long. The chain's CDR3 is CASSPGPGEWTEAFF. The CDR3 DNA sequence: TGTGCCAGCAGCCCAGGTCCGGGGGAGTGGACTGAAGCTTTCTTT. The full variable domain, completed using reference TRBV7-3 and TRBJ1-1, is GAGVSQTPSNKVTEKGKYVELRCDPISGHTALYWYRQSLGQGPEFLIYFQGTGAADDSGLPNDRFFAVRPEGSVSTLKIQRTERGDSAVYLCASSPGPGEWTEAFFGQGTRLTVV.

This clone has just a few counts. CDR3 in amino acids: CASSPPPGNTEAFF. In DNA, the CDR3 is TGCGCCAGCAGCCCGCCTCCCGGGAACACTGAAGCTTTCTTT. The chain uses TRBV5-1 and TRBJ1-1; D gene ambiguous. The germline CDR1 and CDR2 sequences are SGHRS and YFSETQ. V gave up 4 bases and J gave up 1 base, with 11 bases separating them. The CDR3 runs 14 residues.

The CDR3 DNA is TGTGCCAGCAGTGATACCGGGACTAGCTACGAGCAGTACTTC. Encoded protein: CASSDTGTSYEQYF. V gene TRBV2 combines with J gene TRBJ2-7, with 8 bases matching TRBD2. V lost 3 bases to trimming and J lost 3 bases; unmatched junction nucleotides: 4. CDR1 and CDR2 from the germline V gene are SNHLY and FYNNEI. The CDR3 has 14 amino acids.

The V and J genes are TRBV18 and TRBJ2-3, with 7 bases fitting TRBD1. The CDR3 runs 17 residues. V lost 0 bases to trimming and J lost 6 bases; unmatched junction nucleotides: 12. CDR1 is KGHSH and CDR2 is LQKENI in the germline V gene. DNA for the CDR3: TGTGCCAGCTCACCACCGTACGCAGGGGGTGAATCGGATACGCAGTATTTT. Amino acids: CASSPPYAGGESDTQYF.

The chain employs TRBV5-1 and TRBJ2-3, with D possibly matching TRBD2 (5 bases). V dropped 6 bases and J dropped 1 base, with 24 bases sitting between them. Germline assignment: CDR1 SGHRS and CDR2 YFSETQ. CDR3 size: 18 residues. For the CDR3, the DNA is TGCGCCAGCACGAGAGGGATCGGTGCCGACCGTGGCACAGATACGCAGTATTTT. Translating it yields CASTRGIGADRGTDTQYF.

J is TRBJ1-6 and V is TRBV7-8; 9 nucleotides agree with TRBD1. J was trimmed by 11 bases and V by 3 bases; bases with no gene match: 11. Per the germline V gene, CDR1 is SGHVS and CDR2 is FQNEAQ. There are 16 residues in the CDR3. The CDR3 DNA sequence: TGTGCCAGCAGCTTTTACAGGGGGCCGATTGGGGCACCCCTCCACTTT. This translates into CASSFYRGPIGAPLHF.

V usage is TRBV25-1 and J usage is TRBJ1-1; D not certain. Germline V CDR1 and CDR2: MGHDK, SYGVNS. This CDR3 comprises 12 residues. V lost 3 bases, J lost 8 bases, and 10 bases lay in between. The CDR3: CASSDEGSEAFF. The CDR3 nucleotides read TGTGCCAGCAGTGATGAGGGCAGCGAAGCTTTCTTT.

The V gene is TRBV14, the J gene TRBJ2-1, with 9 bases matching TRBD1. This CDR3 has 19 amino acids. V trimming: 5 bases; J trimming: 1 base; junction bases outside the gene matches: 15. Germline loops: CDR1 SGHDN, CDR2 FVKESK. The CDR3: CASSSTGGLLTSSYNEQFF. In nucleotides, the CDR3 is TGTGCCAGCAGCTCGACAGGGGGTCTTTTAACGAGTTCCTACAATGAGCAGTTCTTC.

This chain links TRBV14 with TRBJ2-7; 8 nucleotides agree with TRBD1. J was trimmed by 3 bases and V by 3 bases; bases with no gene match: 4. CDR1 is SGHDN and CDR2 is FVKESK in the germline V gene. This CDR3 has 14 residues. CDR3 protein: CASSHLTGVYEQYF. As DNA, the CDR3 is TGTGCCAGCAGCCACCTGACAGGGGTCTACGAGCAGTACTTC.

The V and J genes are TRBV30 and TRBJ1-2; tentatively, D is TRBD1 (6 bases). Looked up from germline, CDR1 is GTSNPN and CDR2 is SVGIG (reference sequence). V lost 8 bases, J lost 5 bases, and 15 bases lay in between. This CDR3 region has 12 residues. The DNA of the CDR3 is TGTGCCGGAACGAAGGGGGAATATGGCTACACCTTC. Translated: CAGTKGEYGYTF.

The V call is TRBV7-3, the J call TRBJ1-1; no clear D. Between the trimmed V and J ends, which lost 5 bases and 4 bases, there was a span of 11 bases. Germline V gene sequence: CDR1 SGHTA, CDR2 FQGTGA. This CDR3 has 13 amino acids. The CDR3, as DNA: TGTGCCAGCAGCCTACTCGAGCCCACTGAAGCTTTCTTT. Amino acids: CASSLLEPTEAFF.

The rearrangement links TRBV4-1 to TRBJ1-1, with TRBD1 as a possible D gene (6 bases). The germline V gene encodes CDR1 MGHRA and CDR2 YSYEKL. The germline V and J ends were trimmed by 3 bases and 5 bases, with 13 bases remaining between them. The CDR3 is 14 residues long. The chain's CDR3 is CASSQWTRGTEAFF. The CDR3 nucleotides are TGCGCCAGCAGCCAGTGGACGAGGGGGACTGAAGCTTTCTTT.

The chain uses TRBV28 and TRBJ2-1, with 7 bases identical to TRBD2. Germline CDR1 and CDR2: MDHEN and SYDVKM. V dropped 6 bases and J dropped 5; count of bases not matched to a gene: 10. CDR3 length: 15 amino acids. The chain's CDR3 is CASSLPSGENNEQFF. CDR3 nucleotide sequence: TGTGCCAGCAGCCTACCTAGCGGAGAGAACAATGAGCAGTTCTTC.

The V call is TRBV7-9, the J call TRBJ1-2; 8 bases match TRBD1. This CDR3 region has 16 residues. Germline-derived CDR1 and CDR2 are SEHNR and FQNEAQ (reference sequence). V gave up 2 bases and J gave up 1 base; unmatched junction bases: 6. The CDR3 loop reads CASSLRGQGINYGYTF. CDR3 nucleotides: TGTGCCAGCAGCTTACGCGGACAGGGTATTAACTATGGCTACACCTTC.

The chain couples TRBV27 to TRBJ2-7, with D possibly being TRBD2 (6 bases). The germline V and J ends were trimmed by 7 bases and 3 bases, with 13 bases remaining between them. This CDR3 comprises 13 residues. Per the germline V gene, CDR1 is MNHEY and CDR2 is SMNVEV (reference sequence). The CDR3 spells CASTGGGFYEQYF. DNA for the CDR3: TGTGCCAGCACTGGGGGAGGATTCTACGAGCAGTACTTC.

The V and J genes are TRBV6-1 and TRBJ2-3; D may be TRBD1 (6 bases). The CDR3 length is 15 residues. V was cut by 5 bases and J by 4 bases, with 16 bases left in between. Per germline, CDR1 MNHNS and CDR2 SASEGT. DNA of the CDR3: TGTGCCAGCAGTTCGAGGACAGAAACGGCAGATACGCAGTATTTT. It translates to CASSSRTETADTQYF.

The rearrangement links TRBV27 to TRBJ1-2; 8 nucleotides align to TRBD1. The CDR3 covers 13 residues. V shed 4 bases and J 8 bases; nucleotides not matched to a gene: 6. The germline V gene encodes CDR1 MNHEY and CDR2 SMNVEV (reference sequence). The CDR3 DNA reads TGTGCCAGCAGTTCGCAGGGGGCTGGCGGCTACACCTTC. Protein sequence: CASSSQGAGGYTF.

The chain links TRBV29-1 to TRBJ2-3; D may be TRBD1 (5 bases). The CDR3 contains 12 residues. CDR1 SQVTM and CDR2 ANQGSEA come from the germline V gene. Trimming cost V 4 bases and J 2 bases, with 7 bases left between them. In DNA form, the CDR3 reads TGCAGCGTTGCACAGGTCACAGATACGCAGTATTTT. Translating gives CSVAQVTDTQYF.

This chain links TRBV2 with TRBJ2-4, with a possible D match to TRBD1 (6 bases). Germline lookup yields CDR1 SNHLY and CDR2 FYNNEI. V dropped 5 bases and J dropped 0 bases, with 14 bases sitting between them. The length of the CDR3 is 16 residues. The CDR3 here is CASSSDRSAAKNIQYF. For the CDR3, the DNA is TGTGCCAGCAGTTCCGACAGGAGCGCAGCCAAAAACATTCAGTACTTC.

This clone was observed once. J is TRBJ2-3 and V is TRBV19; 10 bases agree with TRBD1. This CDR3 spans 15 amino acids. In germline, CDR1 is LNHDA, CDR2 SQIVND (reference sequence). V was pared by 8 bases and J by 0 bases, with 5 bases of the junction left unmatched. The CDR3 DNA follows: TGTGCCAGTGCCGGGACAGGGGCGAGCACAGATACGCAGTATTTT. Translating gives CASAGTGASTDTQYF.

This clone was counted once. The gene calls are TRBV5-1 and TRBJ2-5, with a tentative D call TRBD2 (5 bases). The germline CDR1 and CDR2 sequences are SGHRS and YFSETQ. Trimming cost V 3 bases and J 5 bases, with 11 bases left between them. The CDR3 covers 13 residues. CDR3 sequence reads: CASSSTGSETQYF. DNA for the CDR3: TGCGCCAGCAGCTCCACGGGGTCGGAGACCCAGTACTTC. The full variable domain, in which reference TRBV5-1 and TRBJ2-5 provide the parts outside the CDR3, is KAGVTQTPRYLIKTRGQQVTLSCSPISGHRSVSWYQQTPGQGLQFLFEYFSETQRNKGNFPGRFSGRQFSNSRSEMNVSTLELGDSALYLCASSSTGSETQYFGPGTRLLVL.

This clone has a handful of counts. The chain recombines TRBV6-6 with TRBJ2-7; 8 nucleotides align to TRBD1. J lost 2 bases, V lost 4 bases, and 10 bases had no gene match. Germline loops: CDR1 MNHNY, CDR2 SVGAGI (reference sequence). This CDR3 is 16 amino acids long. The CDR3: CASSSPTGVVTYEQYF. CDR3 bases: TGTGCCAGCAGTTCCCCGACAGGGGTGGTTACCTACGAGCAGTACTTC.

CDR3 in DNA: TGTGCCATTTCTAGCGGGAGCTACGAGCAGTACTTC. This encodes CAISSGSYEQYF. V usage is TRBV28 and J usage is TRBJ2-7; 10 bases map to TRBD2. The CDR3 contains 12 residues. Germline CDR1 reads MDHEN; CDR2 reads SYDVKM. The V segment lost 10 bases and the J segment 3 bases; nucleotides outside the gene matches: 3.

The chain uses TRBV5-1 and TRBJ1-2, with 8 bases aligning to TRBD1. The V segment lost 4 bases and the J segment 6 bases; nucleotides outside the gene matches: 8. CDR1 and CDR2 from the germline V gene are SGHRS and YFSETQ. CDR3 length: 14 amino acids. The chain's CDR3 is CASSVDRVGNGYTF. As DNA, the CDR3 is TGCGCCAGCAGCGTGGACAGGGTGGGCAATGGCTACACCTTC.

The CDR3 DNA follows: TGTGCCAGTAGTCTCGCCCTGGACAGGCCTGGTGGAGGCTACACCTTC. The encoded protein is CASSLALDRPGGGYTF. The chain couples TRBV19 to TRBJ1-2; 7 nucleotides line up with TRBD1. This CDR3 has 16 residues. Trimming cost V 5 bases and J 8 bases; bases outside gene matches: 17. Germline V CDR1 and CDR2: LNHDA, SQIVND (reference sequence).

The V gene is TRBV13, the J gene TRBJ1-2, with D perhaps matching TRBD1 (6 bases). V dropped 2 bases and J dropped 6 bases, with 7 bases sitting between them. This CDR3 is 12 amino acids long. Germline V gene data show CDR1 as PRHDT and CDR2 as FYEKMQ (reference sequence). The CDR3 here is CASSLTGHGYTF. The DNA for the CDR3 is TGTGCCAGCAGCTTAACAGGGCATGGCTACACCTTC.